This T cell receptor (beta chain) was retrieved from a study of CD8 T cells in ankylosing spondylitis. Whole-study results and caveats: As for the disease-linked clones, they showed a CD8+ phenotype and occurred at relatively low frequencies in peripheral blood. A TCR beta motif made of roughly eight highly homologous variants seemed typical of ankylosing spondylitis blood. Clones tied to disease were said to be significantly enriched in matched ankylosing spondylitis synovial fluid.

The TCR beta libraries were generated through quantitative 5'-RACE incorporating molecular barcodes. Via MiXCR, TCRdb re-called the 5' RACE reads, giving one row per CDR3 protein. The sample carries about 25,000 distinct CDR3 sequences, under 3% recorded once. Ten or more counts support this clonotype. Its antigen is not known. The sequencing input was blood, either unsorted or a sorted T cell fraction (not recorded which). This receptor was taken from a female donor with ankylosing spondylitis or in good health (not recorded which).

In nucleotides, the CDR3 is TGTGCCAGCAGCGTAGGGGACAGCGAGGCCAAAAACATTCAGTACTTC. Amino acids: CASSVGDSEAKNIQYF. This chain joins TRBV9 and TRBJ2-4, with 7 bases aligning to TRBD1. Germline lookup yields CDR1 SGDLS and CDR2 YYNGEE. This CDR3 contains 16 residues. The V gene end was trimmed by 0 bases and the J gene end by 1 base; junction bases not matched to a gene: 4.